This TCR beta chain comes out of a study of T cells in Graves' hyperthyroidism and ophthalmopathy. Findings and limits, study-wide: Stable hyperthyroidism and ophthalmopathy were separated using 13 V-J signatures. In the blood, most expanded thyroid clonotypes above 0.001 appeared as well.

Diagnosis relied on clinical symptoms, serum thyroxine and TRAb, thyroid ultrasound and orbital computed tomography. Regions amplified from RNA transcripts were the TCR beta CDR3 regions. A set of HTBI primers served as the primers for a first-round RT-PCR of the TCR CDR3. A single record per CDR3 protein comes from TCRdb applying MiXCR to the multiplex PCR reads. The table lists around 560,000 distinct CDR3 sequences, around 17% of them singletons. On this clonotype: The antigen is undetermined.

The source is a woman between 18 and 29 years old with Graves' hyperthyroidism. Sequencing was carried out using blood.

CDR3 coding DNA: TGCAGCGTTGCCGACAGCTACTACGAGCAGTACTTC. Translated, it gives CSVADSYYEQYF. The chain combines TRBV29-1 with TRBJ2-7, with a possible D match to TRBD1 (5 bases). The germline CDR1 and CDR2 sequences are SQVTM and ANQGSEA. Deletions cut 4 bases from V and 3 bases from J, with 10 bases between. The CDR3 is 12 amino acids.